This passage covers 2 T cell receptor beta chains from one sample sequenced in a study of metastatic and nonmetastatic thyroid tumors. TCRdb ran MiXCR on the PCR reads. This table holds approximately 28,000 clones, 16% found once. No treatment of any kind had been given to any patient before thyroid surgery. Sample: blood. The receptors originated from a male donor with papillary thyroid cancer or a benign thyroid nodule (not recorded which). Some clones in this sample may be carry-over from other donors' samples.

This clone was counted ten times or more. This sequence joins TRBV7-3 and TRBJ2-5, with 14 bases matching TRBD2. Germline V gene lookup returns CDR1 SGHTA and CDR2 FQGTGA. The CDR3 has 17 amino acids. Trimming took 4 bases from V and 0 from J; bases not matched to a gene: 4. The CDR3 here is CASSSGLAGVYQETQYF. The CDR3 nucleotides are TGTGCCAGCAGCTCGGGACTAGCGGGAGTCTACCAAGAGACCCAGTACTTC. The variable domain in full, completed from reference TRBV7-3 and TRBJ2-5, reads GAGVSQTPSNKVTEKGKYVELRCDPISGHTALYWYRQSLGQGPEFLIYFQGTGAADDSGLPNDRFFAVRPEGSVSTLKIQRTERGDSAVYLCASSSGLAGVYQETQYFGPGTRLLVL.

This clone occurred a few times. In DNA, the CDR3 is TGTGCCAGCAGTCCCCAGAGGAATTCACCCCTCCACTTT. Translation: CASSPQRNSPLHF. The chain has TRBV27 and TRBJ1-6; no clear D. The CDR3 contains 13 residues. The V and J ends lost 5 bases and 7 bases respectively, with 9 bases between them. CDR1 is MNHEY and CDR2 is SMNVEV in the germline V gene (reference sequence).